The source of this T cell receptor (beta chain) is a study of neurological immune-mediated disorders. It was by 5'RACE with 10-nucleotide random UMIs that the cDNA was made. MiXCR, run by TCRdb on the 5' RACE reads, gives a single entry per CDR3 protein. The sample records about 41,000 distinct CDR3 sequences, approximately 11% being singletons. The germline V gene has CDR1 MNHEY and CDR2 SVGEGT. This CDR3 has 15 residues. With 5 bases clipped from V and 5 bases from J, the junction kept 8 bases outside the gene matches. General study points: While HTLV-1-associated myelopathy showed the greatest TCR clonal expansion, multiple sclerosis showed the least, falling below healthy controls.

This clonotype has a count of ten or more. No antigen is known for it. This chain links TRBV6-2 or TRBV6-3 with TRBJ1-4; TRBD1 aligns across 7 bases. The specimen was PBMCs. This receptor was identified in a female donor in good health. CDR3 nucleotides: TGTGCCAGCAGTGGTTCGACAGGGAAGAATGAAAAACTGTTTTTT. Protein product: CASSGSTGKNEKLFF.